The clone carrying this TCR beta chain was recorded many times. Its antigen remains unidentified. CDR1 is MGHDK and CDR2 is SYGVNS in the germline V gene. Germline trimming cut 4 bases from V and 2 bases from J; bases unmatched to any gene: 3. The CDR3 is made up of 15 amino acids. Researchers prepared the TCRbeta library using unique molecular identifiers, the study reports. TCRdb reanalysed the PCR reads using MiXCR and keeps one entry per CDR3 protein. The table has about 140,000 distinct CDR3 sequences, about 8.8% seen once. This entry comes from a study of T-cell reconstitution after alpha-beta-depleted transplantation in children. Study-wide results and limits: Surviving recipient T cells and thymic progenitors accounted for the high day-60 TCRbeta diversity observed in some patients. Counts and diversity of T cells one year after transplant came mostly from newly produced T cells. Expanded clones from the graft, numbering several hundred, reportedly supplied alpha-beta T cells about two months after transplant.

This clonotype was obtained from a female patient aged 2 to 10 who had a stem cell transplant for congenital amegakaryocytic thrombocytopenia, so the T cells may come from the graft donor. Sample: PBMCs, mostly from graft donor cells, taken 180 days after TCRalphabeta/CD19-depleted stem cell transplant. V usage is TRBV25-1 and J usage is TRBJ2-5; 11 nucleotides align to TRBD2. The CDR3 DNA reads TGTGCCAGCAGTGCCTTAGCGGGGGGGCAAGAGACCCAGTACTTC. Its translation is CASSALAGGQETQYF.